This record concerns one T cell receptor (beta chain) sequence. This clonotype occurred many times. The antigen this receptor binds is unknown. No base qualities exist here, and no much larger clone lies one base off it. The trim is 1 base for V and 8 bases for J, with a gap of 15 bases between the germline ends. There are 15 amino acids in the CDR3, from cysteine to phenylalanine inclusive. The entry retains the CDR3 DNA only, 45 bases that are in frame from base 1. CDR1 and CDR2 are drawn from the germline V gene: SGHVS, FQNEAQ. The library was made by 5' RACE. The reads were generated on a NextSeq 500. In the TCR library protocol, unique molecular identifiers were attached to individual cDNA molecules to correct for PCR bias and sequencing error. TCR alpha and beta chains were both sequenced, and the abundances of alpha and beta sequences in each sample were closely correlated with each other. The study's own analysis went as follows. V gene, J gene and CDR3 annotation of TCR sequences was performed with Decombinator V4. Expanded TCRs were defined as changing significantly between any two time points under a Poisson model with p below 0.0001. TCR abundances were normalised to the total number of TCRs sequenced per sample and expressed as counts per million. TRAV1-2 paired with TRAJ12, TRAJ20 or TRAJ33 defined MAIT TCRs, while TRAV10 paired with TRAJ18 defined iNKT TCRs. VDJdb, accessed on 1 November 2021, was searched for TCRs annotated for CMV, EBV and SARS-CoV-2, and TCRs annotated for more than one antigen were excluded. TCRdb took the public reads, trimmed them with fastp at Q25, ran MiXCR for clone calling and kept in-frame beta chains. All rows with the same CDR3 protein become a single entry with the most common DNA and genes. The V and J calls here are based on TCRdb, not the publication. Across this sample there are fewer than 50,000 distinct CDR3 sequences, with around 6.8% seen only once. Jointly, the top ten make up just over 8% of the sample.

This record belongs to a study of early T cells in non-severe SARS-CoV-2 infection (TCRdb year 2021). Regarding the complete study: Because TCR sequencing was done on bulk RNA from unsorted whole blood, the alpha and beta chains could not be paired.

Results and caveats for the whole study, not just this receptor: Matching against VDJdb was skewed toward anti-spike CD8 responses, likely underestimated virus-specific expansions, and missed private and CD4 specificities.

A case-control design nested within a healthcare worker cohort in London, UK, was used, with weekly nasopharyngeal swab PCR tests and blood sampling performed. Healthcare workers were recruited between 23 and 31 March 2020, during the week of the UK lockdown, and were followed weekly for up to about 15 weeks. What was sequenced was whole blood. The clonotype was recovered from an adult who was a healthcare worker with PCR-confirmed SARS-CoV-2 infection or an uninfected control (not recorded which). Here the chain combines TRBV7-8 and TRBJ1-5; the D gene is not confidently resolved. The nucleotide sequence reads TGTGCCAGCAGCTTAGTCCGATCCTATGAGAAGCCCCAGCATTTT. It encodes CASSLVRSYEKPQHF.